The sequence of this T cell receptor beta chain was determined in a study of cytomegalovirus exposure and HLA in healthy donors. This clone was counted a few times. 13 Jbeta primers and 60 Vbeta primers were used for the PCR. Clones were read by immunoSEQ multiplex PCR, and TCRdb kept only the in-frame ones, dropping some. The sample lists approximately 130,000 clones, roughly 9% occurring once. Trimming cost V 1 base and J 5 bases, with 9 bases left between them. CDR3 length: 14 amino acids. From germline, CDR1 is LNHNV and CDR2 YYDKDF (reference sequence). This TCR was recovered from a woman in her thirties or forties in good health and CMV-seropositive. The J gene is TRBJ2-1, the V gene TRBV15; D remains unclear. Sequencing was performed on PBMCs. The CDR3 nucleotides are TGTGCCACCAGCAGAGTGAGGTTGGACAATGAGCAGTTCTTC. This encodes CATSRVRLDNEQFF.